The T cell receptor beta chain described here comes from a study of blood T cell repertoires in COVID-19. At the level of the study: Samples of COVID-19 (acute and convalescent) were obtained from the United States, Italy and Spain. Sources were T cells, B-cell-depleted T cells, or PBMCs; the material itself was cDNA or gDNA.

Source study methods: Reference gene primers were amplified, and this amplification served to estimate nucleated cell counts. TCRdb's copy holds only in-frame clones and misses some; the assay was immunoSEQ multiplex PCR. Clone size and the V and J calls come from that table; the DNA yielded D and trimming. Found here are around 130,000 clones, about 87% of them singletons; the top ten hold roughly 5.4%. Germline V gene data show CDR1 as LNHDA and CDR2 as SQIVND (reference sequence). The CDR3 runs 14 residues. V gave up 8 bases and J gave up 0 bases; unmatched junction bases: 3. Sequenced material: peripheral blood. The sequence was collected from a human donor in a cohort sampled during active COVID-19. This chain joins TRBV19 and TRBJ1-4, with 7 nucleotides matching TRBD1. The CDR3 DNA reads as TGTGCCAGTCAAGGGACAGCAACTAATGAAAAACTGTTTTTT. The encoded protein is CASQGTATNEKLFF.